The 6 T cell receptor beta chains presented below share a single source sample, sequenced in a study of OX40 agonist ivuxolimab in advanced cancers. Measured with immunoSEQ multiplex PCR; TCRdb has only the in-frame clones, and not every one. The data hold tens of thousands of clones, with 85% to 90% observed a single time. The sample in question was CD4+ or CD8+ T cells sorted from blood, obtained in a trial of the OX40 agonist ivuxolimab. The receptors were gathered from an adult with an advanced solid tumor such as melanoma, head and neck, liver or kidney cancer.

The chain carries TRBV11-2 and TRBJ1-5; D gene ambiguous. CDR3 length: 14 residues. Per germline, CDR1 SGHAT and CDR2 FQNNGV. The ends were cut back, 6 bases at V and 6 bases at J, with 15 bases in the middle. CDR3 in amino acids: CASRSGGFFQPQHF. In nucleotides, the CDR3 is TGTGCCAGCAGGTCGGGTGGCTTTTTTCAGCCCCAGCATTTT. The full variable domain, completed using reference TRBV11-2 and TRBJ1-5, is EAGVAQSPRYKIIEKRQSVAFWCNPISGHATLYWYQQILGQGPKLLIQFQNNGVVDDSQLPKDRFSAERLKGVDSTLKIQPAKLEDSAVYLCASRSGGFFQPQHFGDGTRLSIL.

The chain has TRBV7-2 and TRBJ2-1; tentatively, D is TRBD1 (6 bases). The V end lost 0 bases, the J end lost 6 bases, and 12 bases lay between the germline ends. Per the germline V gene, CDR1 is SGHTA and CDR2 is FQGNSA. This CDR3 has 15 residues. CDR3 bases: TGTGCCAGCAGCTTAGCGCAAGGGGGAAGCAATGAGCAGTTCTTC. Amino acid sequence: CASSLAQGGSNEQFF. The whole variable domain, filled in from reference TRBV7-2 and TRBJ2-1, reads GAGVSQSPSNKVTEKGKDVELRCDPISGHTALYWYRQSLGQGLEFLIYFQGNSAPDKSGLPSDRFSAERTGGSVSTLTIQRTQQEDSAVYLCASSLAQGGSNEQFFGPGTRLTVL.

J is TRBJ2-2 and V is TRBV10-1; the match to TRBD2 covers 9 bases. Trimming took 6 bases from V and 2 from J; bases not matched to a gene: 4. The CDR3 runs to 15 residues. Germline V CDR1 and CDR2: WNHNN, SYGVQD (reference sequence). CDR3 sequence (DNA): TGCGCCAGCAGCCAAGCGGGAGGTAACACCGGGGAGCTGTTTTTT. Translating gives CASSQAGGNTGELFF.

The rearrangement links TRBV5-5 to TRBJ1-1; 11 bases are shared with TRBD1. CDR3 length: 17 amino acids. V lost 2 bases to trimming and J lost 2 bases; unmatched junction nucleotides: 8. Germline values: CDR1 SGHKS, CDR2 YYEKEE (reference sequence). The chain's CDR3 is CASSFSSGTGGNTEAFF. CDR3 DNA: TGTGCCAGCAGCTTTAGCTCCGGGACAGGGGGAAACACTGAAGCTTTCTTT. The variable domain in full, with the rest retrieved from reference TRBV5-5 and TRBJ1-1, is DAGVTQSPTHLIKTRGQQVTLRCSPISGHKSVSWYQQVLGQGPQFIFQYYEKEERGRGNFPDRFSARQFPNYSSELNVNALLLGDSALYLCASSFSSGTGGNTEAFFGQGTRLTVV.

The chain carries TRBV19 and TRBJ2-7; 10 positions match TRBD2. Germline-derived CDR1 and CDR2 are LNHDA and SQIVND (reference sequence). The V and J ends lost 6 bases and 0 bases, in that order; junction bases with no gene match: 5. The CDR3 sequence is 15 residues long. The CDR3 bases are TGTGCCAGTAGCATTAGCGGGGGGACCTCCTACGAGCAGTACTTC. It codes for CASSISGGTSYEQYF. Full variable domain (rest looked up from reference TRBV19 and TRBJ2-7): DGGITQSPKYLFRKEGQNVTLSCEQNLNHDAMYWYRQDPGQGLRLIYYSQIVNDFQKGDIAEGYSVSREKKESFPLTVTSAQKNPTAFYLCASSISGGTSYEQYFGPGTRLTVT.

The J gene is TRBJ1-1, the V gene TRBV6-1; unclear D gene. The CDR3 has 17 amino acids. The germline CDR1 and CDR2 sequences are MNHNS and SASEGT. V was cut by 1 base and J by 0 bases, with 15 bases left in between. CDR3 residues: CASSEEWAATMNTEAFF. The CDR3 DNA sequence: TGTGCCAGCAGTGAAGAGTGGGCAGCGACCATGAACACTGAAGCTTTCTTT.